This T cell receptor beta chain was retrieved from a study of blood T cells in healthy people across ages (dated by TCRdb to 2014 to 2015). Background on the whole study: Template switching captured roughly one uniquely barcoded TCR beta cDNA molecule per two T cells in model experiments. For two donors (one aged 18 to 30 and one aged 80 or older), the study analyzed two additional independent replicas of 1 million unique cDNA reads from the same blood draw. Using deep sequencing normalized with unique cDNA molecular identifiers, the study measured how TCR beta repertoire diversity changes with age. Four age groups were formed from the donors: young (average approximately 17 years), middle-aged (approximately 40), aged (62) and long-lived (more than 75). To avoid experimental bias, donors of different ages were distributed randomly across sequencing lanes.

Findings and caveats that apply to the study as a whole: Because donor CMV infection status was unknown, age-related changes in expanded clonotypes were potentially confounded. Observed TCR beta diversity correlated strongly with the percentage of naive T cells measured by flow cytometry. Observed TCR beta diversity per million T cells fell roughly linearly with age, and a significant reduction was already apparent by age around 40. The long-lived group showed more naive CD4+ T cells, fewer expanded clones and increased TCR diversity than the aged group, suggesting age selection. Estimates of total diversity based on one million sequenced T cells were considered lower bounds and underestimates. Because profiling used bulk unsorted PBMCs, naive and antigen-experienced compartments could not be compared conclusively.

The library relied on 5' RACE. The reads were generated on an Illumina HiSeq 2500. A second PCR of about 6 to 12 cycles was performed with a sample-barcoded 5' primer and a J-beta primer mix. Each TCR beta cDNA molecule received a unique molecular identifier from a template-switch 5' adaptor carrying 12 random nucleotides. Each sample yielded at least 3 million CDR3-containing paired-end reads. First-strand cDNA synthesis was performed from all RNA using the Mint cDNA synthesis kit, with priming by a TRBC-specific oligonucleotide. Following uracil-DNA glycosylase treatment, all cDNA underwent a first 18-cycle PCR with the universal primers M1SS and BC2_uni_R. The study's processing was this. Each sample was normalized by randomly selecting 1 million high-quality reads, each carrying a distinct molecular identifier. Instead of being binned into consensus sequences, reads with shared molecular identifiers were discarded. MiTCR, with a Q25 quality threshold and the strictest error-elimination algorithm, was used for CDR3 identification, clonotype clustering and error correction. Lower-bound total TCR beta diversity was estimated with a nonparametric unseen species model using Euler transformation. Through fastp at Q25 and MiXCR, TCRdb rebuilt clones from the public reads, retaining in-frame beta chains. Identical CDR3 protein sequences are pooled into one entry, listed with their most common genes and DNA. TCRdb's processing, not the authors', yielded these V and J calls. The sample profile shows about 700,000 distinct CDR3 sequences; approximately 31% of them were found once. 15% of the sample lies in the top ten.

Comment on this clonotype: No antigen is known for it. The germline gene is not matched at one end of the junction; a read error may be the cause.

The donors were roughly 40 Caucasian individuals from Russia, aged about 6 to 95 years, who were systemically healthy. Around 10 milliliters of peripheral blood were drawn from each donor into EDTA-treated Vacutainer tubes. PBMCs were isolated by Ficoll-Paque density-gradient centrifugation, with at least 6.5 million obtained per sample. Total RNA, at least 6 micrograms per sample, was extracted from PBMCs with Trizol reagent. For every donor, an aliquot of PBMCs went through flow cytometry to measure the percentages of naive CD45RAhigh/CD27high T cells. The receptor's source is a woman aged 80 or over in good health. Donor details come from another sample of the same person, matched by shared clones. The sequenced sample consisted of blood.

The nucleotide sequence is TGTGCCAGCAGGGTAGGGGGGACGGCTAGCGCAGATGCGCAGTATTTT. It translates to CASRVGGTASADAQYF. This receptor chain uses TRBV12-3 or TRBV12-4 and TRBJ2-3, with the D call perhaps TRBD1 or TRBD2, each one matching 6 bases. Spanning cysteine to phenylalanine, the CDR3 consists of 16 amino acids. Of the read, only the CDR3 DNA is kept; its 48 bases are in frame from base 1.